This is a list of T cell receptor beta chains from one sample in a study of blood T cell repertoires in COVID-19. Method: immunoSEQ multiplex PCR; TCRdb's copy keeps in-frame clones and lacks some. The sample has some 160,000 clones; roughly 74% are singletons. Source material: peripheral blood. These receptors all stem from a woman at least 80 years old with acute or convalescent COVID-19. Both conserved end residues are part of each CDR3. A D gene is named only where the DNA matches it firmly. Clone size is given for some rows only: seen once, a few or many times, or a class if the clone is expanded.

abundance: -; v_gene: TRBV3-1/TRBV3-2; d_gene: -; j_gene: TRBJ1-2; CDR3nt: TGTGCCAGCAGCCTGCAGGGAGGGGGATATGGCTACACCTTC; CDR3aa: CASSLQGGGYGYTF
abundance: few; v_gene: TRBV18; d_gene: TRBD1; j_gene: TRBJ2-5; CDR3nt: TGTGCCAGCTCAGCGGGACAGGAAGAGACCCAGTACTTC; CDR3aa: CASSAGQEETQYF
abundance: -; v_gene: TRBV12-3/TRBV12-4; d_gene: -; j_gene: TRBJ1-2; CDR3nt: TGTGCCAGCAGCCCCGGGATGAACTATGGCTACACCTTC; CDR3aa: CASSPGMNYGYTF
abundance: -; v_gene: TRBV3-1/TRBV3-2; d_gene: -; j_gene: TRBJ1-6; CDR3nt: TGTGCCAGCAGCCAGGGGGCAGATTCACCCCTCCACTTT; CDR3aa: CASSQGADSPLHF
abundance: -; v_gene: TRBV7-8; d_gene: TRBD2; j_gene: TRBJ2-2; CDR3nt: TGTGCCAGCAGCTCTCTGTCGGCTAGCGGGAGATCTTACACCGGGGAGCTGTTTTTT; CDR3aa: CASSSLSASGRSYTGELFF
abundance: -; v_gene: TRBV5-1; d_gene: TRBD1; j_gene: TRBJ2-7; CDR3nt: TGCGCCAGCAGACCGGGACAGGGGGCCTACGAGCAGTACTTC; CDR3aa: CASRPGQGAYEQYF
abundance: -; v_gene: TRBV15; d_gene: -; j_gene: TRBJ2-7; CDR3nt: TGTGCCACCAGCAGAAGTAGACACCACGAGCAGTACTTC; CDR3aa: CATSRSRHHEQYF
abundance: -; v_gene: TRBV3-1/TRBV3-2; d_gene: TRBD1; j_gene: TRBJ1-2; CDR3nt: TGTGCCAGCAGCCAAGTGGGGACAGGGACCTATGGCTACACCTTC; CDR3aa: CASSQVGTGTYGYTF
abundance: -; v_gene: TRBV10-2; d_gene: -; j_gene: TRBJ2-7; CDR3nt: TGCGCCAGCACGCGAGGTTCCTACGAGCAGTACTTC; CDR3aa: CASTRGSYEQYF
abundance: -; v_gene: TRBV5-4; d_gene: -; j_gene: TRBJ2-5; CDR3nt: TGTGCCAGCAGCAAAAGACAGGCCATACAAGAGACCCAGTACTTC; CDR3aa: CASSKRQAIQETQYF
abundance: -; v_gene: TRBV5-5; d_gene: -; j_gene: TRBJ2-5; CDR3nt: TGTGCCAGCAGCTTGGGGCTAGAGACCCAGTACTTC; CDR3aa: CASSLGLETQYF
abundance: -; v_gene: TRBV7-2; d_gene: -; j_gene: TRBJ2-2; CDR3nt: TGTGCCAGCACCCCCGTCGGGGGGCTGTACACCGGGGAGCTGTTTTTT; CDR3aa: CASTPVGGLYTGELFF
abundance: -; v_gene: TRBV19; d_gene: -; j_gene: TRBJ2-7; CDR3nt: TGTGCCAGTAGGTCGGGGACTGGCTACGAGCAGTACTTC; CDR3aa: CASRSGTGYEQYF
abundance: few; v_gene: TRBV20-1; d_gene: -; j_gene: TRBJ1-2; CDR3nt: TGCAGTGCTAGAGACCTTTTTCACACCTTC; CDR3aa: CSARDLFHTF
abundance: -; v_gene: TRBV6-5; d_gene: -; j_gene: TRBJ1-6; CDR3nt: TGTGCCAGCAGAGACAGGATCTATAATTCACCCCTCCACTTT; CDR3aa: CASRDRIYNSPLHF
abundance: -; v_gene: TRBV4-2; d_gene: -; j_gene: TRBJ1-1; CDR3nt: TGTGCCAGCAGCCAATCGACAGCTAACACTGAAGCTTTCTTT; CDR3aa: CASSQSTANTEAFF
abundance: -; v_gene: TRBV19; d_gene: TRBD1; j_gene: TRBJ1-2; CDR3nt: TGTGCCAGTAGTTTTTACTCCGGGACAGACTATGGCTACACCTTC; CDR3aa: CASSFYSGTDYGYTF
abundance: -; v_gene: TRBV6-5; d_gene: -; j_gene: TRBJ1-2; CDR3nt: TGTGCCAGCAGTTGGGACTTGCCAGGCTACACCTTC; CDR3aa: CASSWDLPGYTF
abundance: -; v_gene: TRBV3-1/TRBV3-2; d_gene: -; j_gene: TRBJ1-4; CDR3nt: TGTGCCAGCAGCCTCAGGGGTGGCAGTCCTAATGAAAAACTGTTTTTT; CDR3aa: CASSLRGGSPNEKLFF
abundance: -; v_gene: TRBV4-2; d_gene: TRBD1; j_gene: TRBJ2-7; CDR3nt: TGTGCCAGCAGCCGAGGGGACAGCTCCTACGAGCAGTACTTC; CDR3aa: CASSRGDSSYEQYF
abundance: -; v_gene: TRBV30; d_gene: -; j_gene: TRBJ2-2; CDR3nt: TGTGCCTGGGGACGCGCCGGGGAGCTGTTTTTT; CDR3aa: CAWGRAGELFF